This T cell receptor beta chain was observed in a study of blood T cell repertoires in COVID-19. Study background: T cells, B-cell-depleted T cells, or PBMCs supplied cDNA or gDNA.

V shed 0 bases and J shed 0 bases, with 7 bases lying between them. CDR3 length: 14 residues. In germline, CDR1 is SGHRS, CDR2 YFSETQ. The method was immunoSEQ multiplex PCR; TCRdb's version includes in-frame clones alone and lacks a portion of them. The table shows about 250,000 clones, with about 80% occurring only once. This clone has just a few counts. The material sequenced was PBMCs or T cells enriched from blood (not recorded which). The receptor was isolated from a man aged 50 or older who had recovered from COVID-19. The genes are TRBV5-1 and TRBJ2-7; no clear D gene. The CDR3, as DNA: TGCGCCAGCAGCTTGGCAACAGTCTCCTACGAGCAGTACTTC. It specifies CASSLATVSYEQYF.